This T cell receptor beta chain was identified during a study of long-term antiretroviral therapy in people with HIV (dated by TCRdb to between 2021 and 2024). Broadly, across the study: Collection of the earliest samples took place about a decade ahead of the 2015 WHO recommendation for immediate ART, at a time when ART was typically delayed until CD4 counts fell. This retrospective serial study examined whether starting ART and sustained HIV suppression were associated with changes in the composition and diversity of the TRB repertoire in peripheral blood. A total of 150 to 200 cryopreserved PBMC samples were contributed to the cohort by 30 adults with confirmed HIV infection, with samples collected serially over a mean of roughly six years (range 1-12). No cross-contamination during QIAcube processing was shown when test extractions of a monoclonal T-cell line were performed alongside about 33 polyclonal samples. Of the approximately 32 participants with HIV, roughly twelve were female.

In the case of this clone: This clone's antigen is unknown. The input lacks base qualities; no much larger clone sits a single base away.

The CDR3 starts with the cysteine, ends with the phenylalanine, and has 15 residues. This entry keeps only the CDR3 DNA: 45 bases, framed from base 1. A distance of 17 bases separates the germline ends of V and J, which lose 3 bases and 6 bases respectively. Looking up the germline V gene yields CDR1 KGHSH and CDR2 LQKENI. The immunoSEQ hsTCRB v3.0 assay was used at survey level resolution for TRB variable region sequencing. A depth of roughly 35,000-55,000 T-cell genomes per sample was targeted for TRB sequencing. An Illumina MiSeq with a v3 150-cycle kit was used to sequence the pooled TRB libraries. Per the original workflow: Analysis of repertoires was carried out in R inside a reproducible Nextflow workflow spanning QC, data transformation and analysis. Custom analyses were implemented in LymphoSeq2, an R package for AIRR-Seq data exploration. A few samples that yielded fewer than 5000 total TRB sequences were excluded, so that around 190 HIV repertoires were analyzed. Among the roughly 190 retained HIV repertoires, 55 to 65 were collected before ART initiation and roughly 130 were collected after ART initiation. Repertoires were downsampled to 5000 TRB nucleotide sequences, and summary statistics were averaged over 100 downsampling iterations. Only TRB sequences with CDR3 regions of at least seven amino acids were retained for analysis. Diversity was measured with a Shannon entropy-derived clonality score and the Gini coefficient. In repertoire networks, the top 5000 CDR3 amino acid sequences were linked whenever an edit distance of one separated two sequences. For TRB CDR3 amino acid sequences, GLIPH2 was used to predict antigen specificity groups and MHC restriction. Known CMV, EBV, HIV or tissue antigen associations were flagged by matching CDR3 amino acid sequences against VDJdb and McPAS-TCR. Pre-ART, post-ART and control groups were compared with Wilcoxon signed-rank tests and Holm-Bonferroni correction. Entries here come from immuneACCESS through TCRdb and include only in-frame sequences with V and J called. Some clones fail to appear in such tables; in the studies checked, an unresolved V gene covers under half of the shortfall, and the cause of the remainder is unknown. V and J calls and clone size are copied from that table; D and trimming were computed from the DNA. The sample table records approximately 17,000 clones; over 75% of these occur just once. The leading ten clones occupy more than 14% of the sample.

The study at large found these results: Inferences about post-ART repertoire changes were limited because no data were available on ART adherence, viral resistance or therapy changes. Limited PBMC availability meant only the TCR beta chain was sequenced, without alpha chain pairing. Samples dated from the mid-2000s to the late 2010s, and the ART regimens used may be less effective than current ones. ART initiation was associated with a significant increase in TRB diversity, but diversity stayed significantly below transplant donor controls even after long-term ART. Because pre-ART samples had limited cell numbers, profiling was done on unsorted PBMC rather than on sorted CD4+ and CD8+ T cells. Narrower CDR3 length ranges were observed in HIV repertoires than in controls, and an antigen-experienced repertoire with only a slight naive shift after ART was suggested by the network structure. Expanded TRB clones identified before ART initiation dominated the repertoire at all time points, although this dominance fluctuated and declined in many PLHIV after ART.

Participants were included only if at least one PBMC sample before ART initiation and at least two post-ART samples were available. Every participant with HIV received treatment in the United States of America. Before DNA extraction, cryopreserved samples of roughly 1-10 million PBMC were thawed and washed. At the time of the earliest PBMC sample, participants with HIV were aged between roughly 20 and 60 years. Each participant contributed PBMC samples from 1-4 timepoints before ART initiation and 2-8 timepoints after ART initiation, with a median of 7 samples. For every participant, serial HIV viral load, CD4+ T-cell count, ART history and demographic data were obtained. Genomic DNA was extracted from unsorted PBMC with a Qiagen kit on a QIAcube, processed in batches of 12 samples.

Recombination connected TRBV18 to TRBJ1-1, with TRBD1 as a weak D call on 6 bases. The clonotype comes from a man in his thirties or forties with HIV. Sequenced here: unsorted PBMCs, sampled less than 2.2 years before starting antiretroviral therapy. The nucleotide sequence reads TGTGCCAGCTCACCGCAACAACAGGGAGCTGCTGAAGCTTTCTTT. Protein translation: CASSPQQQGAAEAFF.